The source of this TCR beta chain is a study of post-analysis software for immune sequencing data. Study as a whole: Relapsing-remitting, secondary progressive and progressive-relapsing multiple sclerosis were all included among the disease courses.

Overall study results and limits: Patients carried a few TRBV segments more frequently than controls did, and TRBV5-6, TRBV5-1 and TRBV20-1 were among them.

Germline CDR1 and CDR2: DFQATT and SNEGSKA (reference sequence). This CDR3 is 16 amino acids long. V was clipped by 3 bases and J by 7 bases, with 25 bases between them. As for this clonotype: Its antigen is undetermined.

The TCR beta cDNA libraries contained unique molecular identifiers. In TCRdb, the PCR reads were re-called with MiXCR into one record per CDR3 protein. The sample yields some 260,000 distinct CDR3 sequences, 35% to 40% seen once. Sequenced: blood. The V and J genes are TRBV20-1 and TRBJ2-7, with D perhaps TRBD2 (6 bases). This clonotype was sampled from a girl aged 10-17 years with multiple sclerosis. The chain's CDR3 is CSASQVAEGWGNEQYF. The CDR3 DNA reads as TGCAGTGCTAGTCAGGTAGCGGAAGGATGGGGCAATGAGCAGTACTTC.